Below, 3 T cell receptor beta chains from the same sample are listed, as sequenced in a study of blood T cell repertoires in COVID-19. Assay: immunoSEQ multiplex PCR; the TCRdb copy retains only in-frame clones and omits some. In the table there are roughly 78,000 clones, about nine tenths of which are singletons. Specimen: peripheral blood. These receptors were collected from a woman aged 55 to 70 with acute or convalescent COVID-19.

V and J are TRBV7-2 and TRBJ1-4; D unresolved. CDR3 size: 17 residues. Germline loops: CDR1 SGHTA, CDR2 FQGNSA. The V gene lost 5 bases and the J gene lost 0 bases, with 16 bases spanning the gap. CDR3 DNA sequence: TGTGCCAGCAGCCCTCGAGGGCCCGGAGCAACTAATGAAAAACTGTTTTTT. Translated: CASSPRGPGATNEKLFF.

Notes on this clone: Distinct nucleotide sequences in the sample also encode this CDR3. This chain connects TRBV5-4 to TRBJ2-7, with D perhaps matching TRBD2 (6 bases). V shed 2 bases and J shed 2 bases, with 14 bases lying between them. The germline V gene has CDR1 SGHNT and CDR2 YYREEE (reference sequence). There are 15 residues in the CDR3. The CDR3 reads CASSFGGPGPYEQYF. CDR3 sequence (DNA): TGTGCCAGCAGCTTTGGAGGGCCAGGTCCCTACGAGCAGTACTTC.

CDR3 protein: CASNHRVYGYTF. CDR3 bases: TGTGCCAGCAATCACAGGGTCTATGGCTACACCTTC. The chain uses TRBV12-3 or TRBV12-4 and TRBJ1-2; tentatively, D is TRBD1 (6 bases). V was shortened by 7 bases and J by 4 bases, with 10 bases between the two germline ends. The CDR3 contains 12 residues.